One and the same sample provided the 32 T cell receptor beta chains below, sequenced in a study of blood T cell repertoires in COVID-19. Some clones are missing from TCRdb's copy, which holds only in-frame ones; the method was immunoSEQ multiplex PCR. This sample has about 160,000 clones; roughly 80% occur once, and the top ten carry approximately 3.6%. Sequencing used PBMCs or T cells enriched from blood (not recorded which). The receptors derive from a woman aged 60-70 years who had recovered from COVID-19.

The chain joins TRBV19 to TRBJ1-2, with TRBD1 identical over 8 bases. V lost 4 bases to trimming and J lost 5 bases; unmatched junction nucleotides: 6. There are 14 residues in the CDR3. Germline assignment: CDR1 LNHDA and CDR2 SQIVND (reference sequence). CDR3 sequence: CASSTDREVYGYTF. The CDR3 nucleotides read TGTGCCAGTAGTACGGACAGGGAAGTTTATGGCTACACCTTC.

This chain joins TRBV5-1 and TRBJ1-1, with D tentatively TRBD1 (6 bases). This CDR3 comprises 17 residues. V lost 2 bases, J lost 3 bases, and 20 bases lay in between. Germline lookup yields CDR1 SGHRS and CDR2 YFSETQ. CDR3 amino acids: CASSFTSTGRRDTEAFF. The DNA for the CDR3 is TGCGCCAGCAGCTTTACTTCAACAGGGAGAAGAGACACTGAAGCTTTCTTT. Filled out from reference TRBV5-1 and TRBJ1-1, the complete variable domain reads KAGVTQTPRYLIKTRGQQVTLSCSPISGHRSVSWYQQTPGQGLQFLFEYFSETQRNKGNFPGRFSGRQFSNSRSEMNVSTLELGDSALYLCASSFTSTGRRDTEAFFGQGTRLTVV.

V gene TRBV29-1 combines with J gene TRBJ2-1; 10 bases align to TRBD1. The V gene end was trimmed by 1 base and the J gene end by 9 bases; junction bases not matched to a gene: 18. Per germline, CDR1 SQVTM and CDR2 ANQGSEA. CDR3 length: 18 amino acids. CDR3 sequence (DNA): TGCAGCGTTGAAGCCCGGTCGCTGCCGGGACAGGGGCGGCGTGAGCAGTTCTTC. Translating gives CSVEARSLPGQGRREQFF.

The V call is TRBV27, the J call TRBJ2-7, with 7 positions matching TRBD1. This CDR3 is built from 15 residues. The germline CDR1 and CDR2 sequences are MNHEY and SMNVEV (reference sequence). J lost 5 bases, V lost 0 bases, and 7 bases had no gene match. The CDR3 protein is CASSLSRQGSNEQYF. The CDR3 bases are TGTGCCAGCAGTTTATCGAGACAGGGATCGAACGAGCAGTACTTC.

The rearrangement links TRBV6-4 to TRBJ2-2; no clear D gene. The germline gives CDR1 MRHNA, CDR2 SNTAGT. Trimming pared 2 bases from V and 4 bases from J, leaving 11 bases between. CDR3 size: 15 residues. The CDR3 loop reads CASSDTTSATGELFF. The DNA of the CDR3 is TGTGCCAGCAGTGACACGACATCGGCCACCGGGGAGCTGTTTTTT.

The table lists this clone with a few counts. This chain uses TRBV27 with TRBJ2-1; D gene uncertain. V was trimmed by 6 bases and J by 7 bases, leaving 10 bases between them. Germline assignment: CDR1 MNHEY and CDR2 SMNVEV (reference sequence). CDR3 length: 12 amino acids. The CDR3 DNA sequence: TGTGCCAGCAGCCTTGTTAATAATGAGCAGTTCTTC. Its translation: CASSLVNNEQFF.

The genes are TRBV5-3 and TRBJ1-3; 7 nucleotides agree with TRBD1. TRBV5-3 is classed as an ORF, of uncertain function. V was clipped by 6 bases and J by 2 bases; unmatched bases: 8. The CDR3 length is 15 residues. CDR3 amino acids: CARNRDREAGNTIYF. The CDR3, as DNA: TGTGCCAGAAACCGAGACAGGGAGGCTGGAAACACCATATATTTT.

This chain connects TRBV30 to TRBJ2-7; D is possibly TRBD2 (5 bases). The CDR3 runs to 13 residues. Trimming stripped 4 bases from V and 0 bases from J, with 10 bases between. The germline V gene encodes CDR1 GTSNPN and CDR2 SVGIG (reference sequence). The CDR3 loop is CAWTEEISYEQYF. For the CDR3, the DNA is TGTGCCTGGACGGAGGAGATCTCCTACGAGCAGTACTTC.

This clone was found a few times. The CDR3 sequence is CASSFLDRANSPLHF. The CDR3 DNA sequence: TGTGCCAGCAGCTTTTTAGACAGAGCCAATTCACCCCTCCACTTT. This chain joins TRBV11-2 and TRBJ1-6, with TRBD1 as a possible D gene (5 bases). The CDR3 is 15 residues long. With 3 bases removed from V and 7 bases from J, the gap between germline ends came to 13 bases. Looked up from germline, CDR1 is SGHAT and CDR2 is FQNNGV.

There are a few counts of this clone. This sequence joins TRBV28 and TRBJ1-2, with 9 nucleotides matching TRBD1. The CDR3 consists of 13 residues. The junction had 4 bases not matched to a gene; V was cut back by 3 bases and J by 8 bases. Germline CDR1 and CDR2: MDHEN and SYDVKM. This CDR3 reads CASSLTGGEGYTF. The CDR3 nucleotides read TGTGCCAGCAGTTTGACAGGGGGTGAGGGCTACACCTTC.

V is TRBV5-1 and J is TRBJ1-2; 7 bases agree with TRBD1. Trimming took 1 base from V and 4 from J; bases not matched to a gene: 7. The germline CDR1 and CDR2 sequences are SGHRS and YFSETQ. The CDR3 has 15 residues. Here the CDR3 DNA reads TGCGCCAGCAGCTTGTTCTCCCGGGACAGCTATGGCTACACCTTC. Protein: CASSLFSRDSYGYTF.

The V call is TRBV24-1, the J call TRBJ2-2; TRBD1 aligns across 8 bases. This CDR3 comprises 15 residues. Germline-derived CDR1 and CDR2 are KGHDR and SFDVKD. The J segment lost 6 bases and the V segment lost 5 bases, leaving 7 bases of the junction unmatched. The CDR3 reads CATSATGAKAGELFF. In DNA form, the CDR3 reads TGTGCCACCAGTGCGACAGGGGCCAAGGCCGGGGAGCTGTTTTTT.

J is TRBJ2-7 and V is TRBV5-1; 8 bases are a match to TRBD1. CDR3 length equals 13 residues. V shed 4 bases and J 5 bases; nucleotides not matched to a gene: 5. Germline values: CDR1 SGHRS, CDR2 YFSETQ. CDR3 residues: CASSPGQGHEQYF. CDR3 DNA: TGCGCCAGCAGCCCCGGACAGGGTCACGAGCAGTACTTC.

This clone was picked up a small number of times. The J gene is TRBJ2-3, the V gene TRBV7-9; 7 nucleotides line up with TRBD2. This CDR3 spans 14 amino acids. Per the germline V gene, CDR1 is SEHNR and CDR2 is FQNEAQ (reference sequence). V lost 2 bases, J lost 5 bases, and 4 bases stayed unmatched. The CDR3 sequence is CASSLLGGVDTQYF. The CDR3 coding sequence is TGTGCCAGCAGCTTACTTGGGGGGGTAGATACGCAGTATTTT.

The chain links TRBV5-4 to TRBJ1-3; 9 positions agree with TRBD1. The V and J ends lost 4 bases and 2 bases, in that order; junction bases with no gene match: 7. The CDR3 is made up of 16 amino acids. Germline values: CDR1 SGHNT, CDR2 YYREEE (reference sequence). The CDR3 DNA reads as TGTGCCAGCAGCCGTCCCGGGACAGGGCCTGGAAACACCATATATTTT. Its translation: CASSRPGTGPGNTIYF. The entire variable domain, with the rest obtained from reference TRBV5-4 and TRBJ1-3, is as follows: ETGVTQSPTHLIKTRGQQVTLRCSSQSGHNTVSWYQQALGQGPQFIFQYYREEENGRGNFPPRFSGLQFPNYSSELNVNALELDDSALYLCASSRPGTGPGNTIYFGEGSWLTVV.

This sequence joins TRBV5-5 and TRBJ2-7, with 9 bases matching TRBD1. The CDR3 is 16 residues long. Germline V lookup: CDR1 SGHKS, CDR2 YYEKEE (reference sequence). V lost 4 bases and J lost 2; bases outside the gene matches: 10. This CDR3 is CASSPTLGTGTYEQYF. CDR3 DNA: TGTGCCAGCAGCCCCACCTTAGGGACAGGGACCTACGAGCAGTACTTC.

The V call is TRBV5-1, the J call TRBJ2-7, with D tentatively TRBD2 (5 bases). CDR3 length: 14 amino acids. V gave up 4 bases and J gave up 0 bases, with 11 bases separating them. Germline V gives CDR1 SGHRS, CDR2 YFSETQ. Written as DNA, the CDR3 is TGCGCCAGCAGCCGGTCGGGATACTCCTACGAGCAGTACTTC. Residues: CASSRSGYSYEQYF.

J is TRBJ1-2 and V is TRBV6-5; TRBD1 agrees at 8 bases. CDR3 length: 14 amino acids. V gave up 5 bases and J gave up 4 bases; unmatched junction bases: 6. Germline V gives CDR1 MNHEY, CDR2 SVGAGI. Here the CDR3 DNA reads TGTGCCAGCAGTCCTGAGACAGGGGCCTATGGCTACACCTTC. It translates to CASSPETGAYGYTF.

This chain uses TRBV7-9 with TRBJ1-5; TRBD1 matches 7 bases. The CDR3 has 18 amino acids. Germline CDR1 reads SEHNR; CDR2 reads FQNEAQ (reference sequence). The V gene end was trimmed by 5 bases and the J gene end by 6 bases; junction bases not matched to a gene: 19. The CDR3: CASSESETGCRDRQPQHF. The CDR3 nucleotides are TGTGCCAGCAGCGAGTCCGAGACAGGGTGCCGTGATCGTCAGCCCCAGCATTTT. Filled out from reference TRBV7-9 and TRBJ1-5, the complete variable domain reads DTGVSQNPRHKITKRGQNVTFRCDPISEHNRLYWYRQTLGQGPEFLTYFQNEAQLEKSRLLSDRFSAERPKGSFSTLEIQRTEQGDSAMYLCASSESETGCRDRQPQHFGDGTRLSIL.

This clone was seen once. The CDR3 DNA reads TGTGCCAGCAGCTTGGAGGGGTCAGGGAACTATGGCTACACCTTC. It specifies CASSLEGSGNYGYTF. This rearrangement joins TRBV5-5 to TRBJ1-2, with a tentative D call TRBD1 (5 bases). CDR3 length equals 15 residues. V was trimmed by 0 bases and J by 2 bases, leaving 11 bases between them. Germline V gene lookup returns CDR1 SGHKS and CDR2 YYEKEE (reference sequence).

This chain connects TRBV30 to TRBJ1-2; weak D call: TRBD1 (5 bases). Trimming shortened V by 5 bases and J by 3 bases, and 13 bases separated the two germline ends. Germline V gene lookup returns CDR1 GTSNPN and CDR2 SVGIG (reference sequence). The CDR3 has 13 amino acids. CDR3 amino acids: CAWGRDSYYGYTF. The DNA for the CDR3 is TGTGCCTGGGGCCGAGACAGCTACTATGGCTACACCTTC.

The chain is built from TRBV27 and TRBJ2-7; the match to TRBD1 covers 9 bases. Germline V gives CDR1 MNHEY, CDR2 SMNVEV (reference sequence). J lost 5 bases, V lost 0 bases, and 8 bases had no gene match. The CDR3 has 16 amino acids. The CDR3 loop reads CASSLSPGQGGNEQYF. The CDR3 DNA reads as TGTGCCAGCAGTTTATCGCCGGGACAGGGTGGTAACGAGCAGTACTTC.

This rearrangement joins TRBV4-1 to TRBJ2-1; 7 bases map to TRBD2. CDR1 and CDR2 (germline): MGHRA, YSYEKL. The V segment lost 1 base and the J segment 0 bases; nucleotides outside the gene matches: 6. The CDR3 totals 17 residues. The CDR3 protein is CASSQVLAGDSYNEQFF. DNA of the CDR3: TGCGCCAGCAGCCAAGTCTTGGCGGGGGACTCCTACAATGAGCAGTTCTTC.

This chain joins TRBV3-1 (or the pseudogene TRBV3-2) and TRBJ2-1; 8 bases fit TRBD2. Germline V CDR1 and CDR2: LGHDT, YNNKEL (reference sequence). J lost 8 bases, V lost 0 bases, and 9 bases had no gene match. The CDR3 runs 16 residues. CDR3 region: CASSQENGGGIDEQFF. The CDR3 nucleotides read TGTGCCAGCAGCCAAGAAAACGGCGGGGGGATCGATGAGCAGTTCTTC.

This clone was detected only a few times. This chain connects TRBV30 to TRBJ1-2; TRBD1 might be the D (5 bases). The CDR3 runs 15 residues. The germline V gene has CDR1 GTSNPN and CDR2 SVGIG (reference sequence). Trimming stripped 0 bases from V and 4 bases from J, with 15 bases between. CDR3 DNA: TGTGCCTGGAGTGTAAGCGACAGATTAATCTATGGCTACACCTTC. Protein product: CAWSVSDRLIYGYTF.

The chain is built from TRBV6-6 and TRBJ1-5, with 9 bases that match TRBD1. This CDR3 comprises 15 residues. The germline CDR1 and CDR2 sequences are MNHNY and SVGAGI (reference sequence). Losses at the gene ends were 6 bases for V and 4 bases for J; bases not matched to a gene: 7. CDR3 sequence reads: CASRRTGTGNQPQHF. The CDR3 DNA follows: TGTGCCAGCAGAAGAACCGGGACAGGGAATCAGCCCCAGCATTTT.

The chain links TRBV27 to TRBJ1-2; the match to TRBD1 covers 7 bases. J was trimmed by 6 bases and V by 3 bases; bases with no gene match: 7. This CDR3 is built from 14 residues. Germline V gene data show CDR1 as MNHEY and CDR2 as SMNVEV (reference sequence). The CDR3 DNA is TGTGCCAGCAGTTTCGGGACAGCGAGACATGGCTACACCTTC. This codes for CASSFGTARHGYTF.

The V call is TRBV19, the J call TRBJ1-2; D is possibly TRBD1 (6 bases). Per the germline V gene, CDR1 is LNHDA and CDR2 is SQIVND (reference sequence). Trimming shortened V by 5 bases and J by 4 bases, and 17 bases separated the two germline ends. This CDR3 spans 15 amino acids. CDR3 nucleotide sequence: TGTGCCAGTAGTCAGGACCGGACAGTTCTCTATGGCTACACCTTC. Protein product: CASSQDRTVLYGYTF.

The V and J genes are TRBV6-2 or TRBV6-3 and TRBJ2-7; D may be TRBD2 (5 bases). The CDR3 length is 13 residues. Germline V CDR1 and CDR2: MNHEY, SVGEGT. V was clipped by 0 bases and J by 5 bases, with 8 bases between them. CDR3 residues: CASSYSTGNEQYF. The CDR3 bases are TGTGCCAGCAGTTACTCGACGGGGAACGAGCAGTACTTC.

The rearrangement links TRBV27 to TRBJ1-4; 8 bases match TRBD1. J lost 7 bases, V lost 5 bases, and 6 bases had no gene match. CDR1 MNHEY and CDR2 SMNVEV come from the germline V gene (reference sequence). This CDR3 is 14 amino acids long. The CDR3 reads CASSPRDRPEKLFF. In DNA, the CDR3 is TGTGCCAGCAGTCCCCGGGACAGGCCTGAAAAACTGTTTTTT.

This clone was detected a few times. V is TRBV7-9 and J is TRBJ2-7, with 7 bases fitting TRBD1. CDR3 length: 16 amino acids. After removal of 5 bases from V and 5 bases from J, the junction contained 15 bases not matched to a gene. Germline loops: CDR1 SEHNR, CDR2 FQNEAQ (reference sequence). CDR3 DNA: TGTGCCAGCAGCGATATGCTTGACAGGGCGTGGAACGAGCAGTACTTC. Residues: CASSDMLDRAWNEQYF.

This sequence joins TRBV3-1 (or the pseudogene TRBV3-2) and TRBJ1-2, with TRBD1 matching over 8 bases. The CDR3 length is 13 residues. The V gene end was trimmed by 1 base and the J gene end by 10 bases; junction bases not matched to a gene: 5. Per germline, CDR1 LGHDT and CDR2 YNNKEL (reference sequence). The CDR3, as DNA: TGTGCCAGCAGCCAAGGAGACAGGGGTGCCTACACCTTC. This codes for CASSQGDRGAYTF.